The 28 T cell receptor beta chains below all came from one sample that was sequenced in a study of T cell repertoires in cytomegalovirus infection. TCRdb re-derived calls from the reads in MiXCR, one entry per CDR3 protein. The data hold about 740,000 distinct CDR3 sequences, with approximately 34% observed a single time. The sample comprised PBMCs. These receptors were obtained from a human donor in good health (CMV status not recorded). Some clones in this sample may be carry-over from other donors' samples.

The chain joins TRBV7-9 to TRBJ2-5; maybe TRBD2 (6 bases). Germline V CDR1 and CDR2: SEHNR, FQNEAQ (reference sequence). Trimming stripped 2 bases from V and 1 base from J, with 11 bases between. The CDR3 consists of 15 residues. As DNA, the CDR3 is TGTGCCAGCAGCTTACTAGCGAGTCTCCAAGAGACCCAGTACTTC. It specifies CASSLLASLQETQYF. Based on the CDR3 plus reference TRBV7-9 and TRBJ2-5, the full variable domain is DTGVSQNPRHKITKRGQNVTFRCDPISEHNRLYWYRQTLGQGPEFLTYFQNEAQLEKSRLLSDRFSAERPKGSFSTLEIQRTEQGDSAMYLCASSLLASLQETQYFGPGTRLLVL.

This clonotype was counted at least ten times. The gene calls are TRBV7-2 and TRBJ1-1; D is unresolved. Trimming stripped 2 bases from V and 8 bases from J, with 15 bases between. The germline V gene has CDR1 SGHTA and CDR2 FQGNSA. The CDR3 has 14 amino acids. Written as DNA, the CDR3 is TGTGCCAGCAGCTTAAACCTCGAGATTGGGGAAGCTTTCTTT. Translation: CASSLNLEIGEAFF.

The DNA of the CDR3 is TGTGCCAGCAGTTTTGGGGGTGCAGGGAAGCCCCAGCATTTT. Its protein product is CASSFGGAGKPQHF. V and J are TRBV6-1 and TRBJ1-5; the D gene is possibly TRBD1 (5 bases). V lost 5 bases, J lost 8 bases, and 16 bases lay in between. Germline V gene lookup returns CDR1 MNHNS and CDR2 SASEGT. This CDR3 is 14 amino acids long.

This clonotype was found many times. The chain joins TRBV28 to TRBJ2-2, with TRBD2 identical over 7 bases. Germline values: CDR1 MDHEN, CDR2 SYDVKM. The CDR3 consists of 19 residues. J was trimmed by 0 bases and V by 6 bases; bases with no gene match: 16. This chain's CDR3 is CASSPLTSVLFANTGELFF. The CDR3, as DNA: TGTGCCAGCAGCCCCCTCACTAGCGTACTTTTCGCGAACACCGGGGAGCTGTTTTTT.

This chain links TRBV4-1 with TRBJ1-5; a weak D match, TRBD1 (5 bases). The CDR3 spans 16 residues. Trimming removed 1 base at V and 1 base at J, with 11 bases between. CDR1 and CDR2 (germline): MGHRA, YSYEKL. DNA of the CDR3: TGCGCCAGCAGCCAAGCGGGCAGGGCGAGCAATCAGCCCCAGCATTTT. Its protein product is CASSQAGRASNQPQHF.

This clonotype appeared many times. The chain joins TRBV7-2 to TRBJ2-7, with D possibly matching TRBD1 (6 bases). The CDR3 extends over 15 amino acids. Germline V CDR1 and CDR2: SGHTA, FQGNSA. Trimming took off 6 bases at V and 6 bases at J, with 21 bases between the two ends. In nucleotides, the CDR3 is TGTGCCAGCAGGATGAAACAGGGATCAGCCAGCGAGCAGTACTTC. This gives the protein CASRMKQGSASEQYF.

The chain links TRBV5-1 to TRBJ1-4; D is unresolved. Per the germline V gene, CDR1 is SGHRS and CDR2 is YFSETQ. CDR3 size: 14 residues. Trimming pared 2 bases from V and 0 bases from J, leaving 5 bases between. DNA for the CDR3: TGCGCCAGCAGCTTTGGACCAACTAATGAAAAACTGTTTTTT. This sequence encodes CASSFGPTNEKLFF.

The chain uses TRBV7-6 and TRBJ1-1; 9 bases map to TRBD1. The junction had 14 bases not matched to a gene; V was cut back by 5 bases and J by 7 bases. CDR1 is SGHVS, CDR2 FNYEAQ, per germline. CDR3 length: 16 amino acids. The CDR3 region has the DNA TGTGCCAGCAGCACAGCCCCGGGACAGGGTCAGGATGAAGCTTTCTTT. Protein product: CASSTAPGQGQDEAFF.

V usage is TRBV19 and J usage is TRBJ2-7, with D possibly being TRBD1 (6 bases). V shed 3 bases and J shed 0 bases, with 12 bases lying between them. CDR1 LNHDA and CDR2 SQIVND come from the germline V gene (reference sequence). There are 15 residues in the CDR3. CDR3 DNA: TGTGCCAGTAGTATCCGGACAGATTCCTCCTACGAGCAGTACTTC. Residues: CASSIRTDSSYEQYF.

The gene calls are TRBV30 and TRBJ1-3; the D is unclear. V dropped 2 bases and J dropped 4 bases, with 12 bases sitting between them. The CDR3 is made up of 14 amino acids. Germline CDR1 and CDR2: GTSNPN and SVGIG (reference sequence). The CDR3, as DNA: TGTGCCTGGAGTCAAAGGGTACCGGGAAACACCATATATTTT. It specifies CAWSQRVPGNTIYF.

This clonotype was found a few times. The chain has TRBV6-2 or TRBV6-3 and TRBJ2-5, with a tentative D call TRBD2 (6 bases). Germline V CDR1 and CDR2: MNHEY, SVGEGT. The CDR3 consists of 14 residues. Trimming removed 8 bases from V and 5 bases from J, with 18 bases in between. Here the CDR3 reads CASLAIDFGETQYF. The CDR3 DNA sequence: TGTGCCAGCCTAGCGATTGACTTCGGGGAGACCCAGTACTTC.

With respect to this clonotype: A much larger clone is a single base away; this may be a read error. The chain joins TRBV6-5 to TRBJ1-1; D remains ambiguous. Germline V gene sequence: CDR1 MNHEY, CDR2 SVGAGI. The length of the CDR3 is 13 residues. CDR3 coding DNA: TGTTCCAGCAGTTACTCCGAGGGCACTGAAGCTTTCTTT. Amino acids: CSSSYSEGTEAFF.

In this sample, this clonotype turned up a few times. This chain links TRBV6-6 with TRBJ1-2; 7 nucleotides match TRBD1. With 0 bases clipped from V and 4 bases from J, the junction kept 5 bases outside the gene matches. The CDR3 is 15 residues long. Germline CDR1 reads MNHNY; CDR2 reads SVGAGI (reference sequence). The CDR3: CASSYSRDRAYGYTF. CDR3 in DNA: TGTGCCAGCAGTTACTCGAGGGACAGAGCCTATGGCTACACCTTC.

There are a few counts of this clonotype. This chain joins TRBV7-6 and TRBJ2-3; TRBD2 matches at 7 bases. Germline lookup yields CDR1 SGHVS and CDR2 FNYEAQ. The V and J ends lost 1 base and 0 bases, in that order; junction bases with no gene match: 10. The CDR3 spans 18 residues. The chain's CDR3 is CASSLEQGGVASTDTQYF. The CDR3 region has the DNA TGTGCCAGCAGCTTAGAGCAGGGAGGGGTGGCTAGCACAGATACGCAGTATTTT.

This clonotype was observed many times. The V and J genes are TRBV7-6 and TRBJ2-7; the D gene is possibly TRBD1 (6 bases). The CDR3 has 17 residues. Germline V CDR1 and CDR2: SGHVS, FNYEAQ. V gave up 5 bases and J gave up 5 bases, with 25 bases separating them. DNA for the CDR3: TGTGCCAGCAGCCCCCCAAGCCCGACAGGTAACCCCCACGAGCAGTACTTC. Protein: CASSPPSPTGNPHEQYF.

This chain joins TRBV12-5 and TRBJ1-1; D uncertain. This CDR3 has 12 amino acids. Trimming cost V 6 bases and J 6 bases, with 11 bases left between them. In germline, CDR1 is LGHNT, CDR2 FRNRAP. CDR3 loop: CASGLGGSEAFF. The DNA for the CDR3 is TGTGCTAGTGGCTTAGGAGGGTCTGAAGCTTTCTTT.

The DNA of the CDR3 is TGTGCCAGCAGCGTGACAGGGATCGAGCAGTACTTC. Its protein is CASSVTGIEQYF. The V call is TRBV7-9, the J call TRBJ2-7; TRBD1 matches at 7 bases. Germline V gene lookup returns CDR1 SEHNR and CDR2 FQNEAQ (reference sequence). V lost 5 bases to trimming and J lost 6 bases; unmatched junction nucleotides: 4. CDR3 length: 12 amino acids.

This clonotype has a handful of counts. This chain links TRBV7-2 with TRBJ1-2; D is unclear. Trimming took 5 bases from V and 2 from J, leaving 12 bases between them. The CDR3 totals 14 residues. Germline V lookup: CDR1 SGHTA, CDR2 FQGNSA. CDR3 residues: CASSRAGQNYGYTF. DNA for the CDR3: TGTGCCAGCAGCCGGGCGGGCCAGAACTATGGCTACACCTTC.

In its sample, this clonotype was seen once. The chain couples TRBV9 to TRBJ2-7, with D tentatively TRBD2 (6 bases). The CDR3 runs 13 residues. Germline CDR1 is SGDLS and CDR2 is YYNGEE. The V and J ends lost 0 bases and 12 bases respectively, with 16 bases between them. CDR3 bases: TGTGCCAGCAGCGTAGCATGGGGGAGGCCGCTGTACTTC. As protein: CASSVAWGRPLYF.

This clonotype was seen more than once but under ten times. The DNA for the CDR3 is TGTGCCAGCAGCCCTACAGATCGGGACCCAACCTACGAGCAGTACTTC. Translation gives CASSPTDRDPTYEQYF. The chain employs TRBV7-6 and TRBJ2-7; the D call may be TRBD1 or TRBD2 (5 bases each). The CDR3 is 16 amino acids. The germline V and J ends were trimmed by 5 bases and 2 bases, with 19 bases remaining between them. Germline V gene sequence: CDR1 SGHVS, CDR2 FNYEAQ.

The chain combines TRBV6-2 or TRBV6-3 with TRBJ2-7; the match to TRBD1 covers 8 bases. After removal of 0 bases from V and 0 bases from J, the junction contained 7 bases not matched to a gene. The CDR3 covers 17 residues. Germline CDR1 and CDR2: MNHEY and SVGEGT. The CDR3 spells CASSYSFPGQASYEQYF. The DNA for the CDR3 is TGTGCCAGCAGTTACTCGTTCCCGGGACAGGCCTCCTACGAGCAGTACTTC.

The rearrangement links TRBV19 to TRBJ2-1; 7 bases fit TRBD2. Germline assignment: CDR1 LNHDA and CDR2 SQIVND (reference sequence). V trimming: 5 bases; J trimming: 6 bases; junction bases outside the gene matches: 7. CDR3 size: 14 residues. Here the CDR3 reads CASSRSGRLNEQFF. DNA of the CDR3: TGTGCCAGTAGTCGGTCCGGGAGGCTCAATGAGCAGTTCTTC.

This clonotype was counted between two and nine times. V usage is TRBV20-1 and J usage is TRBJ1-1; D may be TRBD1 (5 bases). This CDR3 contains 12 residues. Trimming removed 4 bases at V and 1 base at J, with 7 bases between. Germline CDR1 reads DFQATT; CDR2 reads SNEGSKA (reference sequence). CDR3 protein: CSAKTGNTEAFF. The CDR3 region has the DNA TGCAGTGCTAAAACAGGGAACACTGAAGCTTTCTTT.

V and J are TRBV2 and TRBJ2-1, with D uncertain. The V end lost 6 bases, the J end lost 6 bases, and 18 bases lay between the germline ends. Germline CDR1 is SNHLY and CDR2 is FYNNEI. There are 15 residues in the CDR3. The CDR3 DNA reads TGTGCCAGCAGGAGCTCCCCTGGGCCTTCCAATGAGCAGTTCTTC. Its protein product is CASRSSPGPSNEQFF. The entire variable domain, with the rest obtained from reference TRBV2 and TRBJ2-1, is as follows: EPEVTQTPSHQVTQMGQEVILRCVPISNHLYFYWYRQILGQKVEFLVSFYNNEISEKSEIFDDQFSVERPDGSNFTLKIRSTKLEDSAMYFCASRSSPGPSNEQFFGPGTRLTVL.

The V and J genes are TRBV15 and TRBJ2-1; D possibly uses TRBD1 or TRBD2 (5 bases each). This CDR3 has 16 residues. The germline CDR1 and CDR2 sequences are LNHNV and YYDKDF (reference sequence). Trimming stripped 0 bases from V and 0 bases from J, with 9 bases between. CDR3 DNA sequence: TGTGCCACCAGCAGAGAGGGGGTTCCCTCCTACAATGAGCAGTTCTTC. Protein product: CATSREGVPSYNEQFF.

This clonotype was observed many times. This chain uses TRBV7-2 with TRBJ2-7; 7 positions agree with TRBD1. Germline loops: CDR1 SGHTA, CDR2 FQGNSA. J was trimmed by 0 bases and V by 0 bases; bases with no gene match: 2. The CDR3 contains 15 residues. For the CDR3, the DNA is TGTGCCAGCAGCTTAGCGGCAGGGGGCTCCTACGAGCAGTACTTC. Residues: CASSLAAGGSYEQYF.

This clonotype was seen more than once but under ten times. The chain has TRBV19 and TRBJ2-3; D possibly corresponds to TRBD1 (6 bases). CDR3 length: 11 amino acids. Germline V gene data show CDR1 as LNHDA and CDR2 as SQIVND (reference sequence). V was pared by 8 bases and J by 7 bases, with 10 bases between. CDR3 sequence (DNA): TGTGCCAGTTCGACAGGTTATACGCAGTATTTT. Amino acid sequence: CASSTGYTQYF.

There are a few counts of this clonotype. The chain carries TRBV6-1 and TRBJ2-7; 9 bases match TRBD1. Trimming took 6 bases from V and 5 from J; bases not matched to a gene: 8. Per the germline V gene, CDR1 is MNHNS and CDR2 is SASEGT. CDR3 length: 14 residues. The CDR3 DNA follows: TGTGCCAGCAGCCGGGGACAGGGTCTCGACGAGCAGTACTTC. Translation: CASSRGQGLDEQYF.